The clone carrying this T cell receptor (beta chain) was counted only a few times. The antigen is not known. This record belongs to a study of blood T cells in healthy people across ages. Regarding the study as a whole: Diversity of TCR beta per million T cells declined in a roughly linear way with age. Both naive CD4+ cell counts and diversity were greater in long-lived donors than in aged donors.

Together with a sample-barcoded 5' primer, a J-beta primer mix was included in a second PCR lasting about 7 to 12 cycles. Paired-end reads containing CDR3 totaled no fewer than 2.5 million for each sample. TCRdb ran MiXCR on the 5' RACE reads and lists one entry per CDR3 protein. The data hold 730,000 or so distinct CDR3 sequences, with roughly 44% observed a single time. The CDR3 totals 13 residues. The germline CDR1 and CDR2 sequences are SGHDT and YYEEEE. Trimming removed 5 bases at V and 3 bases at J, with 12 bases between. Each sample yielded at least 6 micrograms of PBMC total RNA. The TCR was taken from a woman aged 60-75 years in good health. Material for sequencing was blood. The rearrangement uses TRBV5-6 and TRBJ2-7; unclear D gene. The CDR3 here is CASSNSGRYEQYF. The CDR3 DNA sequence: TGTGCCAGCAGTAACTCTGGCCGCTACGAGCAGTACTTC.